These T cell receptor beta chains were read from a single sample in a study of T-cell reconstitution after alpha-beta-depleted transplantation in children. TCRdb re-analysed the PCR reads in MiXCR, keeping a single row per CDR3 protein. The sample carries 700,000 or so distinct CDR3 sequences, about an eighth recorded once. The sample was PBMCs, taken before TCRalphabeta/CD19-depleted stem cell transplant. The origin of the receptors is a girl aged 2 to 9 with congenital amegakaryocytic thrombocytopenia, due to receive a stem cell transplant. Both conserved end residues are part of each CDR3. The order of the fields is V gene, J gene, D gene, clone size, CDR3 protein, CDR3 DNA. A D gene is named only where the DNA matches it firmly. The size field is filled for only some rows; it gives once, few, many or a size class.

>TRBV7-6|TRBJ2-1|TRBD2|many
CASSLDRLAGYNEQFF
TGTGCCAGCAGCTTAGATCGCCTAGCGGGATACAATGAGCAGTTCTTC
>TRBV12-3/TRBV12-4|TRBJ2-2|-|few
CASSSRDWVEAGELFF
TGTGCCAGCAGTTCCCGGGACTGGGTTGAGGCCGGGGAGCTGTTTTTT
>TRBV27|TRBJ2-3|-|-
CASSTLGGPTDTQYF
TGTGCCAGCAGTACCCTTGGGGGTCCCACAGATACGCAGTATTTT
>TRBV10-3|TRBJ1-1|TRBD1|-
CATTGRKMNTEAFF
TGTGCCACGACAGGGAGGAAGATGAACACTGAAGCTTTCTTT
>TRBV7-9|TRBJ2-7|TRBD1|many
CASSLGTANYEQYF
TGTGCCAGCAGCTTGGGGACAGCTAACTACGAGCAGTACTTC
>TRBV20-1|TRBJ2-3|-|many
CSASEGSSDTQYF
TGCAGTGCTAGCGAAGGGAGTAGCGATACGCAGTATTTT
>TRBV28|TRBJ2-3|TRBD2|many
CASSSRTSGLTDTQYF
TGTGCCAGCAGTTCCCGGACTAGCGGGCTCACAGATACGCAGTATTTT
>TRBV6-1|TRBJ1-1|-|many
CASQGHRNTEAFF
TGTGCCAGCCAGGGGCACAGGAACACTGAAGCTTTCTTT
>TRBV5-5|TRBJ1-2|TRBD1|-
CASSSVDREYGYTF
TGTGCCAGCAGCAGCGTCGACAGGGAATATGGCTACACCTTC
>TRBV19|TRBJ2-5|TRBD1|-
CASSAAGTGARETQYF
TGTGCCAGTAGTGCGGCCGGGACAGGCGCGCGGGAGACCCAGTACTTC
>TRBV12-3/TRBV12-4|TRBJ2-1|TRBD1|-
CASSPRTGTASTNEQFF
TGTGCCAGCAGTCCAAGGACCGGGACAGCCAGCACCAATGAGCAGTTCTTC
>TRBV7-8|TRBJ2-7|-|few
CASSSREGGSSYEQYF
TGTGCCAGCAGCTCACGGGAAGGGGGAAGTTCCTACGAGCAGTACTTC
>TRBV7-9|TRBJ2-1|TRBD2|-
CASSPTAGANEQFF
TGTGCCAGCAGCCCTACAGCGGGAGCCAATGAGCAGTTCTTC
>TRBV29-1|TRBJ2-7|-|-
CSVDWGDPLAEQYF
TGCAGCGTTGACTGGGGGGATCCGCTTGCCGAGCAGTACTTC
>TRBV28|TRBJ2-1|TRBD2|many
CASSPGTSGDNEQFF
TGTGCCAGCAGCCCCGGGACTAGCGGGGACAATGAGCAGTTCTTC
>TRBV3-1|TRBJ2-2|-|-
CASSQDPGLGYRTGELFF
TGTGCCAGCAGCCAAGATCCGGGTCTAGGATACCGCACCGGGGAGCTGTTTTTT
>TRBV5-1|TRBJ1-1|-|-
CASRRPRQAPSSDTEAFF
TGCGCCAGCAGACGACCTCGACAAGCACCTTCCTCGGATACTGAAGCTTTCTTT